Below are 15 T cell receptor beta chains sequenced from a single sample in a study of blood T cell repertoires in COVID-19 (dated by TCRdb to 2020 to 2021). Library generation was performed with the immunoSEQ multiplex PCR assay. The source is immuneACCESS, and TCRdb retained only in-frame sequences with V and J called. Part of the clones is not carried over; for the studies checked, unresolved V genes explain less than half of this, and the remainder is unexplained. In all, the sample holds some 70,000 clones, and 65% to 90% of those were seen once. The ten largest make up more than 1.4% of the sample. Sequencing was carried out using peripheral blood. Receptor source: a woman aged 60-75 years with acute or convalescent COVID-19.

V usage is TRBV7-8 and J usage is TRBJ1-5, with no clear D. V was shortened by 2 bases and J by 5 bases, with 7 bases between the two germline ends. The CDR3 runs 13 residues. Germline values: CDR1 SGHVS, CDR2 FQNEAQ. For the CDR3, the DNA is TGTGCCAGCAGCTTAATTGGAGATCAGCCCCAGCATTTT. This sequence encodes CASSLIGDQPQHF.

The gene calls are TRBV5-1 and TRBJ2-1; TRBD2 aligns across 13 bases. The V and J ends lost 5 bases and 9 bases, in that order; junction bases with no gene match: 14. The CDR3 extends over 17 amino acids. The germline gives CDR1 SGHRS, CDR2 YFSETQ. The CDR3 spells CASRIGATSGRRSEQFF. DNA for the CDR3: TGCGCCAGCAGGATAGGGGCGACTAGCGGGAGGAGGAGTGAGCAGTTCTTC.

The chain links TRBV3-1 (or the pseudogene TRBV3-2) to TRBJ1-4; 7 bases are a match to TRBD1. The junction had 5 bases not matched to a gene; V was cut back by 4 bases and J by 0 bases. This CDR3 has 16 residues. The germline V gene has CDR1 LGHDT and CDR2 YNNKEL (reference sequence). DNA for the CDR3: TGTGCCAGCAGCCGCAGGGGGATTGCAACTAATGAAAAACTGTTTTTT. It specifies CASSRRGIATNEKLFF.

The rearrangement links TRBV4-2 to TRBJ1-1; 7 nucleotides align to TRBD1. The germline V gene has CDR1 LGHNA and CDR2 YNFKEQ. The CDR3 length is 15 residues. V was pared by 4 bases and J by 3 bases, with 8 bases of the junction left unmatched. The DNA of the CDR3 is TGTGCCAGCAGCCTACGAGAGGGGGCTGACACTGAAGCTTTCTTT. Protein product: CASSLREGADTEAFF.

The rearrangement links TRBV2 to TRBJ1-5, with 8 bases identical to TRBD1. V dropped 4 bases and J dropped 4; count of bases not matched to a gene: 9. The germline V gene encodes CDR1 SNHLY and CDR2 FYNNEI. This CDR3 comprises 16 residues. DNA of the CDR3: TGTGCCAGCAGTGCGATTTGGGGACAGGCGAATCAGCCCCAGCATTTT. Its protein is CASSAIWGQANQPQHF. Filled out from reference TRBV2 and TRBJ1-5, the complete variable domain reads EPEVTQTPSHQVTQMGQEVILRCVPISNHLYFYWYRQILGQKVEFLVSFYNNEISEKSEIFDDQFSVERPDGSNFTLKIRSTKLEDSAMYFCASSAIWGQANQPQHFGDGTRLSIL.

J is TRBJ2-1 and V is TRBV5-1, with 8 bases matching TRBD1. The V and J ends lost 2 bases and 7 bases, in that order; junction bases with no gene match: 8. The CDR3 has 15 amino acids. CDR1 is SGHRS, CDR2 YFSETQ, per germline. CDR3 DNA: TGCGCCAGCAGCTTATCGGACAGGGATCTTAATGAGCAGTTCTTC. It is translated as CASSLSDRDLNEQFF.

This chain uses TRBV6-5 with TRBJ2-3; 11 nucleotides match TRBD2. CDR1 and CDR2 from the germline V gene are MNHEY and SVGAGI. The CDR3 extends over 15 amino acids. The ends lost 4 bases at V and 4 bases at J; junction bases unmatched: 4. The CDR3 sequence is CASSLLAGASDTQYF. DNA for the CDR3: TGTGCCAGCAGTTTACTAGCGGGAGCCTCAGATACGCAGTATTTT.

The V and J genes are TRBV30 and TRBJ2-7, with D tentatively TRBD1 (5 bases). Germline-derived CDR1 and CDR2 are GTSNPN and SVGIG (reference sequence). The CDR3 consists of 12 residues. Trimming cost V 8 bases and J 6 bases, with 17 bases left between them. Here the CDR3 reads CAVEGAPLEQYF. The CDR3 region has the DNA TGTGCCGTGGAAGGGGCCCCACTCGAGCAGTACTTC.

The sample holds a few counts of this clone. The chain joins TRBV7-2 to TRBJ1-6; 10 positions agree with TRBD1. The CDR3 runs 16 residues. Germline V gives CDR1 SGHTA, CDR2 FQGNSA. V was clipped by 5 bases and J by 7 bases; unmatched bases: 8. Here the CDR3 reads CASSRRMTGGNSPLHF. In DNA form, the CDR3 reads TGTGCCAGCAGCCGGAGGATGACAGGGGGCAATTCACCCCTCCACTTT.

This clone was seen a single time. The J gene is TRBJ2-7, the V gene TRBV28; 12 bases match TRBD2. The CDR3 has 16 residues. Germline CDR1 is MDHEN and CDR2 is SYDVKM. V shed 6 bases and J 5 bases; nucleotides not matched to a gene: 11. The CDR3 spells CASSPQASGRADEQYF. CDR3 DNA: TGTGCCAGCAGCCCTCAGGCTAGCGGGAGGGCCGACGAGCAGTACTTC.

This chain links TRBV18 with TRBJ2-5; 7 bases line up with TRBD1. Germline V gene data show CDR1 as KGHSH and CDR2 as LQKENI. CDR3 length: 14 residues. V was pared by 4 bases and J by 7 bases, with 9 bases of the junction left unmatched. CDR3 bases: TGTGCCAGCTCACGAGCTTACGACAGGGTGACCCAGTACTTC. Translation: CASSRAYDRVTQYF.

This chain joins TRBV29-1 and TRBJ1-1; TRBD1 aligns across 8 bases. Germline-derived CDR1 and CDR2 are SQVTM and ANQGSEA. J gave up 6 bases and V 7 bases, and 10 bases lay outside the gene matches. The CDR3 covers 13 residues. The CDR3 region is CSAKRQGLAEAFF. The CDR3, as DNA: TGCAGCGCCAAAAGACAGGGGTTGGCTGAAGCTTTCTTT.

V usage is TRBV15 and J usage is TRBJ2-5, with a weak D call TRBD1 (5 bases). Germline V CDR1 and CDR2: LNHNV, YYDKDF (reference sequence). Trimming shortened V by 1 base and J by 5 bases, and 8 bases separated the two germline ends. The CDR3 extends over 13 amino acids. CDR3 bases: TGTGCCACCAGCAGAGGGGGCGGTGAGACCCAGTACTTC. Protein sequence: CATSRGGGETQYF.

This clone turned up a few times. The rearrangement uses TRBV5-1 and TRBJ2-2; 9 bases are a match to TRBD1. The CDR3 has 16 residues. The V gene's germline CDR1 is SGHRS and CDR2 YFSETQ. Unmatched junction bases numbered 6, after V lost 1 base and J lost 5 bases. The CDR3 DNA is TGCGCCAGCAGCTTGTCGGGACAGGGAGGAACCGGGGAGCTGTTTTTT. This gives the protein CASSLSGQGGTGELFF.

In DNA, the CDR3 is TGTGCCAGCAGCTTATTCCCGGACAGGGAGTTGAACACTGAAGCTTTCTTT. Translated, it gives CASSLFPDRELNTEAFF. The V call is TRBV7-3, the J call TRBJ1-1, with 8 bases fitting TRBD1. The V gene's germline CDR1 is SGHTA and CDR2 FQGTGA. The V gene end was trimmed by 2 bases and the J gene end by 0 bases; junction bases not matched to a gene: 8. The CDR3 sequence is 17 residues long.